The clone carrying this T cell receptor (beta chain) was recorded at least ten times. Sample-barcoded 5' priming and a J-beta primer mix drove a second PCR of 7 to 11 cycles. No fewer than 2.5 million CDR3-containing paired-end reads came from each sample. Each CDR3 protein gets one entry after TCRdb re-called the 5' RACE reads with MiXCR. Of 550,000 to 650,000 distinct CDR3 sequences in the sample, 25% to 30% were seen once. The data were taken from a study of blood T cells in healthy people across ages. The V and J ends lost 8 bases and 1 base respectively, with 9 bases between them. This CDR3 is 12 amino acids long. The germline gives CDR1 SGHVS, CDR2 FQNEAQ.

Sequencing was carried out using blood. The genes are TRBV7-8 and TRBJ2-7; a weak D match, TRBD2 (6 bases). This clonotype was sampled from a woman aged 80 or older in good health. CDR3 residues: CASGGTSYEQYF. In DNA form, the CDR3 reads TGTGCCAGCGGGGGGACGTCCTACGAGCAGTACTTC.